This T cell receptor beta chain was identified during a study of cytomegalovirus exposure and HLA in healthy donors. Study details: Most genotyped donors, around 78% of 350 to 500, had Caucasian-associated genetic ancestry. General study results and limits: With further analysis later on, most CMV-associated TCR beta chains appeared HLA-restricted. From TCR beta sequences, most subjects' HLA-A and HLA-B alleles were reportedly predicted accurately. CMV serostatus was the sole immune exposure data available.

Researchers ran the PCR with 60 Vbeta and 13 Jbeta primers. The table came from immunoSEQ multiplex PCR; TCRdb's copy has only in-frame clones and leaves some out. The sample carries some 150,000 clones, about four fifths recorded once. This clone was seen only a few times. Its target is not known. J was trimmed by 0 bases and V by 2 bases; bases with no gene match: 8. CDR3 length equals 18 residues. The V gene's germline CDR1 is MDHEN and CDR2 SYDVKM. Sequencing was done on a sample of PBMCs. The sequence was obtained from a man in his forties or fifties in good health and CMV-seropositive. V and J are TRBV28 and TRBJ2-7, with 12 bases lining up with TRBD1. The CDR3 spells CASSLNGGTGGSSYEQYF. The CDR3 bases are TGTGCCAGCAGTTTAAATGGGGGGACAGGGGGCTCCTCCTACGAGCAGTACTTC.